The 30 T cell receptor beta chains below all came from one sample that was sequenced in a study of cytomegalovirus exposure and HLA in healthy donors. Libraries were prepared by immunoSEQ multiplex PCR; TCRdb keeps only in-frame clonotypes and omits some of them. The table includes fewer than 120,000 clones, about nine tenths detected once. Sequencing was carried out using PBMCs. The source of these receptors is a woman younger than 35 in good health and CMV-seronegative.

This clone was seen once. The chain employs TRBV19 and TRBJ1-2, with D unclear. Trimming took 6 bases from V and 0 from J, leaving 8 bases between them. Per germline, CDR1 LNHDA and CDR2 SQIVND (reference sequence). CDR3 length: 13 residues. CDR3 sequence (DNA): TGTGCCAGTAGCATAAATACTAACTATGGCTACACCTTC. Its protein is CASSINTNYGYTF.

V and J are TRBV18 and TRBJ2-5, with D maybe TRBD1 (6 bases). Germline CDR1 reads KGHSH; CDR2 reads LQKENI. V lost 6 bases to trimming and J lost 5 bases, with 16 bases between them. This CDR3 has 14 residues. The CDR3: CASSLTWGHETQYF. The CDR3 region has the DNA TGTGCCAGCTCGCTTACGTGGGGGCACGAGACCCAGTACTTC.

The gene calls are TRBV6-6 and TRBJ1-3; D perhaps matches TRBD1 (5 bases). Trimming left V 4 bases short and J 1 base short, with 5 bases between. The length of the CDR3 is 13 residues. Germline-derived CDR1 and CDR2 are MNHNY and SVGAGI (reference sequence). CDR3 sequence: CASSSGSGNTIYF. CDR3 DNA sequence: TGTGCCAGCAGTTCAGGGTCTGGAAACACCATATATTTT.

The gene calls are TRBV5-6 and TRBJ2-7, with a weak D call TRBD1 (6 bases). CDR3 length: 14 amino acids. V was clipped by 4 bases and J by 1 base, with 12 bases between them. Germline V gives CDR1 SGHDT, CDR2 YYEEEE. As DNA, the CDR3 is TGTGCCAGCAGCGAACAGGGCGCTTCCTACGAGCAGTACTTC. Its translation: CASSEQGASYEQYF.

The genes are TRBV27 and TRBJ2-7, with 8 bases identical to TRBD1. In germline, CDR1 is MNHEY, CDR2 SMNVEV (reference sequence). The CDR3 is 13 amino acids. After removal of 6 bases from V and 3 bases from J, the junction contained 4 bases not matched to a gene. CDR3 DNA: TGTGCCAGCAGCGACAGGGGAATCTACGAGCAGTACTTC. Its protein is CASSDRGIYEQYF.

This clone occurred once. The CDR3 loop reads CASSGPSYEQYF. CDR3 in DNA: TGCGCCAGCAGCGGGCCCTCCTACGAGCAGTACTTC. This chain connects TRBV5-1 to TRBJ2-7, with D hard to call. V dropped 4 bases and J dropped 0 bases, with 5 bases sitting between them. The CDR3 loop spans 12 amino acids. CDR1 is SGHRS, CDR2 YFSETQ, per germline.

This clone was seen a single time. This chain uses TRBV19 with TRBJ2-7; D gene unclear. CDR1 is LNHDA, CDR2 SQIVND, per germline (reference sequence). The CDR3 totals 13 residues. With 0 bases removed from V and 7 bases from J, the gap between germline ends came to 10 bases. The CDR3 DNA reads TGTGCCAGTAGTATAGATCGAACAGAGGAGCAGTACTTC. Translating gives CASSIDRTEEQYF.

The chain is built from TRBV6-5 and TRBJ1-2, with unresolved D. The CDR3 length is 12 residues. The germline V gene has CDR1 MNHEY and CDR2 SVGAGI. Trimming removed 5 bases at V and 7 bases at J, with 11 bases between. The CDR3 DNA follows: TGTGCCAGCAGTACGCGGCCGGCTGGCTACACCTTC. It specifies CASSTRPAGYTF.

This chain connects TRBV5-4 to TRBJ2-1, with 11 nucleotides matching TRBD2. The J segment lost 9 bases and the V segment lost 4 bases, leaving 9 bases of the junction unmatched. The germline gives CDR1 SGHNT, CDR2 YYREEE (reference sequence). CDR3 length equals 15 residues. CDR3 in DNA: TGTGCCAGCAGCCAACTAGCGGGGGCGCAGGGTGAGCAGTTCTTC. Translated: CASSQLAGAQGEQFF.

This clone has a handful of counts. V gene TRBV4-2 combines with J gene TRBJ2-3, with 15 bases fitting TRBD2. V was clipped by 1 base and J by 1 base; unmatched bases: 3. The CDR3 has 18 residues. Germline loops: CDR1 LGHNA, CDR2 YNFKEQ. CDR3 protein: CASSQGTSGREGTDTQYF. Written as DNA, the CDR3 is TGTGCCAGCAGCCAAGGGACTAGCGGGAGGGAAGGCACAGATACGCAGTATTTT.

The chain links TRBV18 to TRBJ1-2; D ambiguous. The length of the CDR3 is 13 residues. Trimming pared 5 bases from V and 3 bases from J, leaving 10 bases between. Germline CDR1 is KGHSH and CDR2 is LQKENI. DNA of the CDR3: TGTGCCAGCTCAGGAATGGGCTACTATGGCTACACCTTC. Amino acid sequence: CASSGMGYYGYTF. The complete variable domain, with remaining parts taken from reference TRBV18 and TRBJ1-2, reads NAGVMQNPRHLVRRRGQEARLRCSPMKGHSHVYWYRQLPEEGLKFMVYLQKENIIDESGMPKERFSAEFPKEGPSILRIQQVVRGDSAAYFCASSGMGYYGYTFGSGTRLTVV.

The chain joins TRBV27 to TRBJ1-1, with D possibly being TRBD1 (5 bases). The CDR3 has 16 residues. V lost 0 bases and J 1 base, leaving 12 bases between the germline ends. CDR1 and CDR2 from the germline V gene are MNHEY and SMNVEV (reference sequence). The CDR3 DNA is TGTGCCAGCAGTTTATCTTCAGGGTATGGGAACACTGAAGCTTTCTTT. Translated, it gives CASSLSSGYGNTEAFF.

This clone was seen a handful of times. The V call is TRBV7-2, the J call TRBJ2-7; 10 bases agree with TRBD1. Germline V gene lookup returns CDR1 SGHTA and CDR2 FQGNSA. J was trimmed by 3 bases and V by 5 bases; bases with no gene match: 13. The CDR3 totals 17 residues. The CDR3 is CASSQTGGIVTFYEQYF. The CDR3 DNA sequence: TGTGCCAGCAGCCAGACAGGGGGCATCGTTACTTTCTACGAGCAGTACTTC.

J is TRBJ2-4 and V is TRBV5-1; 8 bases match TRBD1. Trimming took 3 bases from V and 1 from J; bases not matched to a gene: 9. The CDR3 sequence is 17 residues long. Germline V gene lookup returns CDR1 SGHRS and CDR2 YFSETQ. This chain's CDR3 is CASSSNPDRGAKNIQYF. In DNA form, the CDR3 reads TGCGCCAGCAGCTCCAACCCTGACAGGGGTGCCAAAAACATTCAGTACTTC.

For the CDR3, the DNA is TGTGCCAGATCACGGCGGGGGGACTATGGCTACACCTTC. Translating it yields CARSRRGDYGYTF. V and J are TRBV9 and TRBJ1-2, with D possibly being TRBD1 (5 bases). The CDR3 runs to 13 residues. Germline values: CDR1 SGDLS, CDR2 YYNGEE. V was pared by 8 bases and J by 3 bases, with 14 bases between.

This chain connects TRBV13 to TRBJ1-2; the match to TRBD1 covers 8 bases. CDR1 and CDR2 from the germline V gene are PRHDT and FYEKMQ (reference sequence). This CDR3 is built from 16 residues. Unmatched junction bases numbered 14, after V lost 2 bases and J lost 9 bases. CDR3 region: CASSLSPLGQEDSYTF. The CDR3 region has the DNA TGTGCCAGCAGCTTATCCCCTCTGGGACAGGAAGATAGCTACACCTTC. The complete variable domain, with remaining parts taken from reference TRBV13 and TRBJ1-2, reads AAGVIQSPRHLIKEKRETATLKCYPIPRHDTVYWYQQGPGQDPQFLISFYEKMQSDKGSIPDRFSAQQFSDYHSELNMSSLELGDSALYFCASSLSPLGQEDSYTFGSGTRLTVV.

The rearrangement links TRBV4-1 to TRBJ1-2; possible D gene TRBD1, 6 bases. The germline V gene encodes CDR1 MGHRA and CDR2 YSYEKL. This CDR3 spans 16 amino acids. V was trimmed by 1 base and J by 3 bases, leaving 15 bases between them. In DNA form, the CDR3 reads TGCGCCAGCAGCCAAGGCGGACAGTCGTGGGACTATGGCTACACCTTC. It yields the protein CASSQGGQSWDYGYTF.

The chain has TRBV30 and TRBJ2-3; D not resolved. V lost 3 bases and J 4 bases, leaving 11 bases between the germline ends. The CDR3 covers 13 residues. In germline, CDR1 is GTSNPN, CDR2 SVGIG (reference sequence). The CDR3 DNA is TGTGCCTGGAGCACATCATACCCAGATACGCAGTATTTT. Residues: CAWSTSYPDTQYF.

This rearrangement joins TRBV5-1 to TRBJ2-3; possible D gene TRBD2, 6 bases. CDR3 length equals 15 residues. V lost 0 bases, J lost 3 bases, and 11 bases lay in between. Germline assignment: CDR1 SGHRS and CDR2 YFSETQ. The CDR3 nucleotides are TGCGCCAGCAGCTTGGTGGGGGGACTGACAGATACGCAGTATTTT. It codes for CASSLVGGLTDTQYF.

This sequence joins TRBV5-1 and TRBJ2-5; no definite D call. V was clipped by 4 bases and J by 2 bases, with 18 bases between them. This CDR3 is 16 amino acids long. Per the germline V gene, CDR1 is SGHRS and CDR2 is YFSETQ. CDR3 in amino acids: CASSASISLGQETQYF. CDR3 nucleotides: TGCGCCAGCAGCGCCTCGATTAGTCTCGGTCAAGAGACCCAGTACTTC. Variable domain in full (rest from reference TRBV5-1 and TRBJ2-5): KAGVTQTPRYLIKTRGQQVTLSCSPISGHRSVSWYQQTPGQGLQFLFEYFSETQRNKGNFPGRFSGRQFSNSRSEMNVSTLELGDSALYLCASSASISLGQETQYFGPGTRLLVL.

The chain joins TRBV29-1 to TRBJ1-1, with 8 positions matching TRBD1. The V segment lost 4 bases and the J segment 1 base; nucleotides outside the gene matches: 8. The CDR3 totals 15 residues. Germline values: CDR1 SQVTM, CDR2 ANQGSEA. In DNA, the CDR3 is TGCAGCGTTGGGAAGGGACAGGCTACGAACACTGAAGCTTTCTTT. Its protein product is CSVGKGQATNTEAFF.

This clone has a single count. The chain's CDR3 is CASSPSGGASEQYF. The CDR3 DNA is TGTGCCAGCAGCCCTAGCGGGGGGGCATCCGAGCAGTACTTC. The chain links TRBV9 to TRBJ2-7, with TRBD2 matching 12 bases. Germline CDR1 and CDR2: SGDLS and YYNGEE. The CDR3 totals 14 residues. Trimming cost V 4 bases and J 6 bases; bases outside gene matches: 5.

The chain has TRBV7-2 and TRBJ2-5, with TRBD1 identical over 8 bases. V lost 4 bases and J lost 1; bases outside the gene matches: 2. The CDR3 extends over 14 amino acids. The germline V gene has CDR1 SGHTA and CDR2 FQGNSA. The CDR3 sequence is CASSSDRAQETQYF. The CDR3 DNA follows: TGTGCCAGCAGCTCGGACAGGGCCCAAGAGACCCAGTACTTC.

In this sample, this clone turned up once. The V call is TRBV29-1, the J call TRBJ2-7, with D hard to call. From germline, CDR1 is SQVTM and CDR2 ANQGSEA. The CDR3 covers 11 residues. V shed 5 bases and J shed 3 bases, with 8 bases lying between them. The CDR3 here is CSVSISYEQYF. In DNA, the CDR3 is TGCAGCGTTTCCATTAGCTACGAGCAGTACTTC.

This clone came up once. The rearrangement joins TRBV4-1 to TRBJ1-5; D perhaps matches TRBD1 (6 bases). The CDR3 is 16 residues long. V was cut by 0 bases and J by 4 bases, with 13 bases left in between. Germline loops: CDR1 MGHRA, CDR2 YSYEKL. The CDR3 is CASSQDPGGANQPQHF. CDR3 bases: TGCGCCAGCAGCCAAGATCCCGGGGGGGCGAATCAGCCCCAGCATTTT.

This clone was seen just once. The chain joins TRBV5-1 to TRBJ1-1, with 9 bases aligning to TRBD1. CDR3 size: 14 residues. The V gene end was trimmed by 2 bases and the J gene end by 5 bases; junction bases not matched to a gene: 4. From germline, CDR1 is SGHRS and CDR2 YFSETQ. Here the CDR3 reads CASSFTGGRTEAFF. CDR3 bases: TGCGCCAGCAGCTTTACAGGGGGCAGGACTGAAGCTTTCTTT. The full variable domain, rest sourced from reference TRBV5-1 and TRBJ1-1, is KAGVTQTPRYLIKTRGQQVTLSCSPISGHRSVSWYQQTPGQGLQFLFEYFSETQRNKGNFPGRFSGRQFSNSRSEMNVSTLELGDSALYLCASSFTGGRTEAFFGQGTRLTVV.

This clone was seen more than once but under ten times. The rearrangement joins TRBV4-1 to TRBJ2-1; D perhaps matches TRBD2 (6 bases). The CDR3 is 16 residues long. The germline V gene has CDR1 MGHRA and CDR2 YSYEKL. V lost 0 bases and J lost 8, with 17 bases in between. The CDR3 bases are TGCGCCAGCAGCCAAGATGGGACTCGGGCCTGGGATGAGCAGTTCTTC. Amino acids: CASSQDGTRAWDEQFF.

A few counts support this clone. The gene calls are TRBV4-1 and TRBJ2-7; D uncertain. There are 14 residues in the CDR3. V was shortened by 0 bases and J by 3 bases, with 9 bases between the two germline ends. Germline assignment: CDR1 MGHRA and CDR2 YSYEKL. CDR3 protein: CASSQDESIYEQYF. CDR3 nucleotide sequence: TGCGCCAGCAGCCAAGATGAGAGTATCTACGAGCAGTACTTC.

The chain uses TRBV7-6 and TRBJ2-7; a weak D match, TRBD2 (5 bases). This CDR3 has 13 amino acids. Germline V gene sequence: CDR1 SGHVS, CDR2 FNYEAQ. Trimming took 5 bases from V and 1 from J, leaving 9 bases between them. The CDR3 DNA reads TGTGCCAGCAGCCCCCGGACTTCCTACGAGCAGTACTTC. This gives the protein CASSPRTSYEQYF.

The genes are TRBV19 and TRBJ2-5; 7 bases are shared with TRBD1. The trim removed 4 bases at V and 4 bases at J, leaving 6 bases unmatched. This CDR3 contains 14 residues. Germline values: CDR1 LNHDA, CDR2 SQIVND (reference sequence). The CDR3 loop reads CASSNPGQLETQYF. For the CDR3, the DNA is TGTGCCAGTAGTAACCCGGGACAGCTAGAGACCCAGTACTTC.